This T cell receptor beta chain comes out of a study of cytomegalovirus exposure and HLA in healthy donors (TCRdb year 2017). As for the study more broadly: In an earlier analysis of roughly 500 of the donors, 250 to 350 Gb of sequence data and some 100 million unique TCR beta sequences from roughly 190 million T cells were reported. An early release covering roughly 640 HLA-typed donors comprised approximately 300 gigabases of sequencing data and about 90 million unique TCR sequences. Among the approximately 400 genotyped donors, about 85% belonged to the genetic ancestry cluster associated with self-reported Caucasian donors. The study aimed to test whether cataloging public T cell receptors could reveal signatures of past pathogen exposure. The study used immunosequencing to profile the T cell repertoires of some 600 subjects and linked those repertoires to cytomegalovirus serostatus. Besides the first cohort of roughly 640 subjects, a separate validation cohort made up of roughly 120 different subjects was used. The study combined high-throughput TCR immunosequencing, statistical association of individual TCRs with disease status, and machine learning to predict cytomegalovirus infection status. In a later analysis, previously published TCR beta repertoires from 670 or so donors were re-analyzed and high-resolution HLA genotyping was added so that TCR occurrence patterns could be studied. In the later analysis, no new phenotypic data were used to find candidate immune exposures; instead, reliance was placed on TCR beta sequences and their occurrence across donors. An earlier analysis of 500 to 650 of the donors applied high-throughput TCR beta sequencing to assess whether each TCR beta V gene segment acted as functional or pseudogenic. Donor age, sex, ethnicity and CMV serostatus were collected together with the repertoire data. A later genetic analysis took genome-wide SNP genotypes for about 55% of the roughly 700 donors and used that subset as a discovery cohort. All discovery cohort repertoires had been generated using a single sequencing platform. HLA typing included class I and class II loci at four-digit resolution. The number of typed donors differed by locus: about 629-630 for A, B, C, DRB1 and DQB1; approximately 520 for DQA1; 606 for DPA1; and around 470 for DPB1. Because of strong linkage in the cohort, 5 or 6 DR-DQ haplotypes were treated as single units for association and clustering. Among some 400 genotyped donors of the cohort, an average of 235,054 unique TCR beta nucleotide sequences were sequenced per donor, 15% to 20% of them non-productive.

Per the germline V gene, SGHRS is the CDR1 and YFSETQ is the CDR2. Taken from cysteine to phenylalanine, the CDR3 has 15 residues. The kept DNA is CDR3 alone, 45 bases in frame from the first base. Unmatched junction bases come to 4, with V trimmed by 2 bases and J by 3 bases. With respect to this clone: The antigen it binds to is not known. Within one base of it there is no much larger clone, and no base qualities were kept.

In total, 500 to 700 healthy bone marrow donors made up the cohort. Cohort members were all nominally healthy when sampled, although unrecorded immune exposures were likely present. The donor was CMV seropositive and was included in the group of almost 300 seropositive cohort members. Every donor gave a peripheral blood sample, and the peripheral blood mononuclear cells from that sample were used for TCR beta sequencing. The Qiagen DNeasy Blood Extraction Kit was used to extract genomic DNA from the blood cell samples. Overall study outcomes, separate from this receptor: Strong co-occurrence of HLA alleles, especially DR and DQ, made assigning TCR associations to individual alleles difficult. A later analysis reported that several top co-occurrence clusters appeared linked to parvovirus B19, influenza, CMV and Epstein-Barr virus. The classifier was reported to diagnose cytomegalovirus status with high specificity and sensitivity in both the original cohort and the validation cohort. In vitro tests confirmed that three of the cytomegalovirus-associated TCR beta chains recognize cytomegalovirus antigens. In the study, some 160 TCR beta chains were listed as associated with cytomegalovirus. A cluster of highly shared sequence variants was judged likely to be a technical artifact of the sequencing pipeline. Immune exposure information for the cohort was limited to CMV serostatus. In a later genetic analysis, a missense DCLRE1C variant was associated with V-gene and J-gene trimming of TCR beta chains, and the association was replicated in an independent cohort. In an earlier analysis of about 550 of the donors, most TCR beta V segments were observed in productive rearrangements about 87% or about 30% of the time, broadly matching IMGT annotations. According to a later genetic analysis, donors in an Asian-associated ancestry cluster had fewer N-insertions in productive TCRs than the approximately 670-donor mean. Because the 87-base-pair reads could not distinguish some IMGT-functional V segments, including TRBV6-2 and TRBV6-3, those segments were excluded. Correlated functional status among segregating V segments might be attributable to linkage disequilibrium, but an unknown experimental factor could not be ruled out. In a later analysis, TCR association rates were found to vary across HLA loci, with the most associated TCRs seen for DRB1 alleles and the fewest for HLA-C alleles. The authors suggested that the approach could potentially be extended to other disease states and immunological phenotypes. A further reported finding was that TCR beta sequences accurately predicted the HLA-A and HLA-B alleles for most subjects in the first cohort. The presence/absence analyses assumed that sequencing depth was roughly uniform across donors, and that assumption may not be true. In a later analysis, most CMV-associated TCR beta chains were found to appear HLA-restricted, with HLA associations seemingly driven largely by CMV exposure. Because HLA typing was unavailable for some donors at each locus, only the typed subset was used in association tests. Most TCR sequences were seen in very few donors, while some public TCRs were found in many individuals. Specific HLA alleles were associated with 18,000 or so TCR beta sequences at a false discovery rate of 0.05 in a later analysis. Because counts were too low, about 15 rarely observed V segments, including chromosome 9 orphons, were left out of the earlier analysis of approximately 580 of the donors. In a later analysis, HLA-associated TCR beta chains were found to be more clonally expanded and to have lower generation probabilities than equally common non-associated chains. In this cohort, only TCR beta chains were sequenced, and detectable features were limited by the absence of alpha or paired-chain data.

The method was the immunoSEQ multiplex PCR assay. A mixture of 60 forward primers for TCR Vbeta segments and 13 reverse primers for TCR Jbeta segments was used in the multiplex PCR. The CDR3 region of rearranged TCR beta genes was amplified from genomic DNA with a multiplex PCR assay. The Illumina HiSeq System was used to sequence the amplified TCR beta libraries as 87-base-pair reads. On the study's bioinformatics: Across the 600 to 700 repertoires, a later analysis counted about 81 million unique TCR beta chains, roughly 11 million of which were shared by at least two donors. Raw reads were error-corrected and collapsed into unique sequences with a nearest-neighbor algorithm that merged closely related sequences to remove PCR and sequencing errors. CDR3 sequences were aligned to IMGT reference sequences to assign V, D and J gene segments. For a sequence to be retained, a match of at least six nucleotides was required to both a V gene segment and a J gene segment. A rearrangement was called productive if the CDR3 had no stop codons and remained in frame with V and J, and every other rearrangement was called non-productive. Following IMGT convention, CDR3 was defined as the stretch from the second conserved V-encoded cysteine to the conserved J-encoded phenylalanine. The earlier analysis of roughly 590 of the donors excluded sequences that lacked an unambiguous match to a single V gene segment. An earlier analysis of approximately 590 of the donors called V segments functional above 56.7% productive rearrangements and segregating when the between-donor standard deviation exceeded 5%. To diagnose cytomegalovirus status from the catalog of TCR beta chain sequences, a statistical classification framework was built. V and J gene assignment, in a later analysis, came from comparing TCR nucleotide sequences with IMGT/GENE-DB human TR gene sequences. A later analysis assigned CDR3 sequences and most-parsimonious VDJ recombination scenarios with the TCRdist pipeline. In a later analysis, each TCR beta chain was defined by its CDR3 amino acid sequence together with its V-gene family, and reads lacking a unique V-gene family were excluded. In a later analysis, 550 to 650 highly shared, low-generation-probability nucleotide sequences were removed to address suspected cross-contamination and a sequencing artifact. For each public chain, a later analysis derived a clonal expansion index from normalized ranks of inferred template counts within each repertoire. In a later analysis, generation probabilities were computed using a VDJ recombination model fitted to out-of-frame rearrangements, and the results were checked against IGoR. A later analysis scored TCR-TCR, TCR-HLA and TCR-CMV co-occurrence with hypergeometric tests, applying a repertoire-size bias correction to TCR pairs. In a later analysis, false discovery rates were estimated by permuting HLA or CMV assignments 20 times. In a later analysis, co-occurring TCRs were grouped using DBSCAN, with TCRdist sequence similarity added in when clustering inside HLA-allele-positive subsets. Co-occurrence clustering excluded repertoires with fewer than 30,000 or more than 120,000 public chains, plus five with anomalous nucleotide sharing. TCRdb provides this immuneACCESS table in a form limited to in-frame rearrangements. Some clones are lacking; in checked studies, under half of them reflect an unresolved V gene, and why the rest are absent is not known. The D gene and trimming were derived from the DNA, and the V and J assignments and clone size from that table. This sample comprises about 110,000 clones, approximately 70% of them detected only once. Roughly 5.3% of the sample rests with the top ten.

The V gene is TRBV5-1 and the J gene is TRBJ2-1, with 8 bases aligning to TRBD2. The sequenced material came from PBMCs. The receptor's source is a woman in her seventies in good health and CMV-seropositive. The base sequence is TGCGCCAGCAGCTTAAGGCGGGGGGTCTACAATGAGCAGTTCTTC. This translates into CASSLRRGVYNEQFF.